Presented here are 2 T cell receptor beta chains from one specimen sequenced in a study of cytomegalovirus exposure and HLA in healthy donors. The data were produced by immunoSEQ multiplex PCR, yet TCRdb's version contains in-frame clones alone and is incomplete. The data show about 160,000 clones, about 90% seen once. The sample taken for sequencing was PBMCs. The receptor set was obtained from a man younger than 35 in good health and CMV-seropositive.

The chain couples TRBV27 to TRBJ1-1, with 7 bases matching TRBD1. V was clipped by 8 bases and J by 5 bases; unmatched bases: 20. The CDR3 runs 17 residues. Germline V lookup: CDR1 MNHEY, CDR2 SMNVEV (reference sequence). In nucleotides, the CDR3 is TGTGCCAGCCGTCGTGTGGACAGGAATTTTTTATGGACTGAAGCTTTCTTT. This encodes CASRRVDRNFLWTEAFF.

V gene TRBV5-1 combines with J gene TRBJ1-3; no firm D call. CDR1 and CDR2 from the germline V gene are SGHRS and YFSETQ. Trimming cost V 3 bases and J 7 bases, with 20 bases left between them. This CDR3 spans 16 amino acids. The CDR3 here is CASSYRPGNEANTIYF. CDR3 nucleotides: TGCGCCAGCAGCTATCGACCGGGAAACGAGGCGAACACCATATATTTT. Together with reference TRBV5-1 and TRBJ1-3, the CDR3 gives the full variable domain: KAGVTQTPRYLIKTRGQQVTLSCSPISGHRSVSWYQQTPGQGLQFLFEYFSETQRNKGNFPGRFSGRQFSNSRSEMNVSTLELGDSALYLCASSYRPGNEANTIYFGEGSWLTVV.